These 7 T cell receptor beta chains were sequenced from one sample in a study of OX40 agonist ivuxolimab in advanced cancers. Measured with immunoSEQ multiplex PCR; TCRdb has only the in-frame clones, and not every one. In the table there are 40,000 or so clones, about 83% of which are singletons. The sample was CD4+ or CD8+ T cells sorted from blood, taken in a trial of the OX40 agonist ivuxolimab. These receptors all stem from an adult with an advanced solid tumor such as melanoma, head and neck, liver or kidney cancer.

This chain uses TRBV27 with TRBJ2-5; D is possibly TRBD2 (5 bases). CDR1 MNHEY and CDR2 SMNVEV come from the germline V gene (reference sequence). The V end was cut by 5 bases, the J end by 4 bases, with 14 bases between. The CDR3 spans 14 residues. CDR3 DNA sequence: TGTGCCAGCAGTCCGACTGTTGCGGGAGAGACCCAGTACTTC. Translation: CASSPTVAGETQYF.

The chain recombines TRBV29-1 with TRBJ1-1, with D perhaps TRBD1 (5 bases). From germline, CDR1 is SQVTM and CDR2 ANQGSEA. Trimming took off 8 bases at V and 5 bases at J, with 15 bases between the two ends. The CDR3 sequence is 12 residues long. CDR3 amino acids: CSLMGVGTEAFF. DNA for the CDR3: TGCAGCCTGATGGGGGTAGGGACTGAAGCTTTCTTT. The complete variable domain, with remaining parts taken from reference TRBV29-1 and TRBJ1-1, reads SAVISQKPSRDICQRGTSLTIQCQVDSQVTMMFWYRQQPGQSLTLIATANQGSEATYESGFVIDKFPISRPNLTFSTLTVSNMSPEDSSIYLCSLMGVGTEAFFGQGTRLTVV.

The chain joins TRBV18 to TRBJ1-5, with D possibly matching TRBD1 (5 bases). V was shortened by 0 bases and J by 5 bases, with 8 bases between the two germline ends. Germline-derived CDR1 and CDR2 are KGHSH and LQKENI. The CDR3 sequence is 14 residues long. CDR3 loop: CASSPPGGYQPQHF. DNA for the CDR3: TGTGCCAGCTCACCACCGGGGGGATATCAGCCCCAGCATTTT.

This CDR3 reads CASRKRETQYF. The CDR3 DNA is TGTGCCAGCCGCAAAAGGGAGACCCAGTACTTC. This chain joins TRBV21-1 and TRBJ2-5. TRBV21-1 is designated a pseudogene. The CDR3 is made up of 11 amino acids.

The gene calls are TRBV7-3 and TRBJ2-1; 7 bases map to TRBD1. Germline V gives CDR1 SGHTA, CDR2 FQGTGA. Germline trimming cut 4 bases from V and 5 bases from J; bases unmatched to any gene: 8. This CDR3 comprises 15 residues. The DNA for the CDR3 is TGTGCCAGCAGCTCTCGAGGGGGCAGGGACAATGAGCAGTTCTTC. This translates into CASSSRGGRDNEQFF.

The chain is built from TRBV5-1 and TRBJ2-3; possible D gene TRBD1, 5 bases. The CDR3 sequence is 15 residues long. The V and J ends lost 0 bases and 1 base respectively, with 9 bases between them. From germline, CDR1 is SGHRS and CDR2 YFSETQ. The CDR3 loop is CASSLAEQGTDTQYF. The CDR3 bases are TGCGCCAGCAGCTTGGCGGAACAGGGCACAGATACGCAGTATTTT.

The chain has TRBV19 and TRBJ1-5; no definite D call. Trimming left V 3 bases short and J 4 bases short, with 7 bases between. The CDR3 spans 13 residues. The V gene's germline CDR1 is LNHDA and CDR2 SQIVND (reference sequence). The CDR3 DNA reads TGTGCCAGTAGTATTAGGGAAAATCAGCCCCAGCATTTT. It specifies CASSIRENQPQHF. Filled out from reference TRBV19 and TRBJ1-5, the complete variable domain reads DGGITQSPKYLFRKEGQNVTLSCEQNLNHDAMYWYRQDPGQGLRLIYYSQIVNDFQKGDIAEGYSVSREKKESFPLTVTSAQKNPTAFYLCASSIRENQPQHFGDGTRLSIL.